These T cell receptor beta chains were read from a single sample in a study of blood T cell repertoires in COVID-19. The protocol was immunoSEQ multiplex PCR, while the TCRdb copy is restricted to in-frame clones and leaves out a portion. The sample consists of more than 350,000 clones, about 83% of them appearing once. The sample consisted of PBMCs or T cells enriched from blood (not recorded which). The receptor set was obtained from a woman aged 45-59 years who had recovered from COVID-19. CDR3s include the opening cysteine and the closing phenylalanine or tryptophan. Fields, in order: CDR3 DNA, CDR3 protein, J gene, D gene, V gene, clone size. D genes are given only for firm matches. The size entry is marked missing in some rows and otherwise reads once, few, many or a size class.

TGTGCCAGCAGCCAACCGTCGGGGACAGAGTCTAAACTGTTTTTT | CASSQPSGTESKLFF | TRBJ1-4 | TRBD1 | TRBV3-1/TRBV3-2 | once
TGCGCCAGCAGCCTATGGTCAGGAGGGGTAGGGGAGCAGTTCTTC | CASSLWSGGVGEQFF | TRBJ2-1 | NA | TRBV5-1 | NA
TGTGCCAGCAGCCAAGTGGGGGGGGATAATTCACCCCTCCACTTT | CASSQVGGDNSPLHF | TRBJ1-6 | NA | TRBV3-1/TRBV3-2 | few
TGTGCCAGCAGTGCGACAGGGGGCTTCCAGCCCCAGCATTTT | CASSATGGFQPQHF | TRBJ1-5 | TRBD1 | TRBV28 | NA
TGTGCCAGCAGCAAAATGGGACAGGGCACGGTAGGGCAGCCCCAGCATTTT | CASSKMGQGTVGQPQHF | TRBJ1-5 | NA | TRBV21-1 | NA
TGTGCCAGCAGCTTATTTTCAGGGGGCGCGACAAACACCGGGGAGCTGTTTTTT | CASSLFSGGATNTGELFF | TRBJ2-2 | TRBD1 | TRBV7-3 | NA
TGTGCCAGCAGTTTCCCAGGGGCTAATGAAAAACTGTTTTTT | CASSFPGANEKLFF | TRBJ1-4 | NA | TRBV28 | NA
TGTGCCAGCAGCTCGGGGTACAACTATGGCTACACCTTC | CASSSGYNYGYTF | TRBJ1-2 | NA | TRBV7-9 | once
TGTGCCAGCAGCAAATGTCCCAGGGACTACGAGCAGTACTTC | CASSKCPRDYEQYF | TRBJ2-7 | NA | TRBV21-1 | NA
TGTGCCAGCAGCCAAGAGGCTAGCGGTTTCCAAGAGACCCAGTACTTC | CASSQEASGFQETQYF | TRBJ2-5 | TRBD2 | TRBV4-2 | once
TGTGCCTGGAGTAACGGAGTAGGAAATTCACCCCTCCACTTT | CAWSNGVGNSPLHF | TRBJ1-6 | NA | TRBV30 | NA
TGTGCCTGGAGTTATAAAAGAAGCGGGGGGAACACTGAAGCTTTCTTT | CAWSYKRSGGNTEAFF | TRBJ1-1 | NA | TRBV30 | NA
TGTGCCAGCAGCTCAATCGGGTATGGCTACACCTTC | CASSSIGYGYTF | TRBJ1-2 | NA | TRBV7-3 | few
TGTGCCAGCACCCTAAGCCAGGACAGCAACTACGAGCAGTACTTC | CASTLSQDSNYEQYF | TRBJ2-7 | NA | TRBV21-1 | NA
TGTGCCAGCAGCCTGACTAGCGGGGGGACGGGCGGGGAGCTGTTTTTT | CASSLTSGGTGGELFF | TRBJ2-2 | TRBD2 | TRBV2 | NA
TGTGCCAGCAGTGAGTACGGGGACTATGGCTACACCTTC | CASSEYGDYGYTF | TRBJ1-2 | NA | TRBV25-1 | NA
TGTGCCAGCAGTTCTCGGACAGGCCGCTACGAGCAGTACTTC | CASSSRTGRYEQYF | TRBJ2-7 | TRBD1 | TRBV28 | NA
TGCGCCAGCAGCTTGCAGAATGATGGCTACACCTTC | CASSLQNDGYTF | TRBJ1-2 | NA | TRBV5-1 | NA
TGTGCCAGCAGTGAAAGGGCAGGGTTCGACAATGAGCAGTTCTTC | CASSERAGFDNEQFF | TRBJ2-1 | NA | TRBV2 | NA
TGTGCCAGCAGTCCGACATTTGATGAAAAACTGTTTTTT | CASSPTFDEKLFF | TRBJ1-4 | NA | TRBV7-2 | NA
TGTGCCAGCAATCCGGACAGGCATGGCTACACCTTC | CASNPDRHGYTF | TRBJ1-2 | TRBD1 | TRBV2 | NA
TGCGCCAGCAGCTCGGGGCCATCAGGGGCCTCTCCTTTCTTT | CASSSGPSGASPFF | TRBJ1-1 | NA | TRBV5-1 | NA
TGTGCCAGCTCCCTACTAGCGGGGTCCTCCTACGAGCAGTACTTC | CASSLLAGSSYEQYF | TRBJ2-7 | TRBD2 | TRBV18 | NA
TGTGCCAGCAGCTTTGAGGAGGCTAGATGGAACACTGAAGCTTTCTTT | CASSFEEARWNTEAFF | TRBJ1-1 | NA | TRBV12-1 | NA
TGTGCCAGCAGCCCCCACCTGGGCGGGTCCTCATACACTGAAGCTTTCTTT | CASSPHLGGSSYTEAFF | TRBJ1-1 | NA | TRBV7-8 | NA
TGTGCCAGCAGTTACGGGGGGGCGGGGATCGGAGCTTTCTTT | CASSYGGAGIGAFF | TRBJ1-1 | NA | TRBV6-5 | NA
TGTGCCAGCAGCAGACAGGGCAAGACCTACGAGCAGTACTTC | CASSRQGKTYEQYF | TRBJ2-7 | TRBD1 | TRBV5-4 | NA
TGTGCCAGCAGCCAAGCCCCCCAGGACAGGGAAGGCTACACCTTC | CASSQAPQDREGYTF | TRBJ1-2 | TRBD1 | TRBV14 | few
TGTGCCAGCAGTTTACGGGCAGGGCTTGACTATGGCTACACCTTC | CASSLRAGLDYGYTF | TRBJ1-2 | NA | TRBV27 | NA
TGTGCCAGCAGTTTAGACCAGGGGCTTTCAACTAATGAAAAACTGTTTTTT | CASSLDQGLSTNEKLFF | TRBJ1-4 | NA | TRBV28 | NA
TGTGCCAGCAGCCCTATAGCGGTGCCGCAGTATTTT | CASSPIAVPQYF | TRBJ2-3 | NA | TRBV7-2 | NA
TGCGCCAGCAGCTTGGCTTTCACTAACTCTGGAAACACCATATATTTT | CASSLAFTNSGNTIYF | TRBJ1-3 | NA | TRBV5-1 | NA
TGTGCCAGCAGCCCCAACCGCGGCAGGGGGTCTAACTATGGCTACACCTTC | CASSPNRGRGSNYGYTF | TRBJ1-2 | TRBD1 | TRBV6-2/TRBV6-3 | NA
TGTGCCAGCAGCCGGCCCACAGGGGGGGAAAATGAAAAACTGTTTTTT | CASSRPTGGENEKLFF | TRBJ1-4 | TRBD1 | TRBV7-9 | NA
TGTGCCAGCAGTCGTAGGGGGTTTGGAGCTTTCTTT | CASSRRGFGAFF | TRBJ1-1 | NA | TRBV7-9 | NA
TGTGCCAGTAGTATCCTCCGTAGGGGGTTAATGTTTCTGAACACTGAAGCTTTCTTT | CASSILRRGLMFLNTEAFF | TRBJ1-1 | NA | TRBV19 | NA
TGTGCCAGCAGCTTAGATCTTACGGGGGGTCAGTTCTTC | CASSLDLTGGQFF | TRBJ2-1 | TRBD2 | TRBV7-2 | NA
TGTGCCAGCAGCAAACGACCAGACAGGCCTCCCCCCTACGAGCAGTACTTC | CASSKRPDRPPPYEQYF | TRBJ2-7 | NA | TRBV28 | NA